Below, 11 T cell receptor beta chains from the same sample are listed, as sequenced in a study of shared clonotypes between healthy human individuals. Clones were read by immunoSEQ multiplex PCR, and TCRdb kept only the in-frame ones, dropping some. The sample shows approximately 1.9 million clones, 93% of them seen only once. CD45RO-negative, CCR7-selected cells formed the naive CD8 fraction, which excluded terminally differentiated effector memory CD45RA+ cells. Sample: naive CD8+ T cells from PBMCs. These receptors were collected from a young man in good health. Some clones in this sample may be carry-over from other donors' samples.

The rearrangement links TRBV9 to TRBJ2-1; 9 bases match TRBD1. The CDR3 consists of 14 residues. V shed 5 bases and J 7 bases; nucleotides not matched to a gene: 7. Looked up from germline, CDR1 is SGDLS and CDR2 is YYNGEE. DNA of the CDR3: TGTGCCAGCAGTGAACAGGGGGCAGGGAATGAGCAGTTCTTC. It is translated as CASSEQGAGNEQFF.

The V and J genes are TRBV9 and TRBJ2-1; TRBD2 is a possible D gene (6 bases). Germline CDR1 is SGDLS and CDR2 is YYNGEE. This CDR3 comprises 15 residues. V lost 1 base to trimming and J lost 7 bases, with 15 bases between them. DNA of the CDR3: TGTGCCAGCAGCGTATCAGGGACTCTGAAAAATGAGCAGTTCTTC. This sequence encodes CASSVSGTLKNEQFF. Supplemented by reference TRBV9 and TRBJ2-1, the full variable domain reads DSGVTQTPKHLITATGQRVTLRCSPRSGDLSVYWYQQSLDQGLQFLIQYYNGEERAKGNILERFSAQQFPDLHSELNLSSLELGDSALYFCASSVSGTLKNEQFFGPGTRLTVL.

The chain recombines TRBV7-9 with TRBJ2-1; 8 bases match TRBD1. The germline CDR1 and CDR2 sequences are SEHNR and FQNEAQ (reference sequence). The CDR3 contains 12 residues. The junction had 1 base not matched to a gene; V was cut back by 4 bases and J by 8 bases. CDR3 DNA sequence: TGTGCCAGCAGCTACAGGGGGGATGAGCAGTTCTTC. The encoded protein is CASSYRGDEQFF.

The chain joins TRBV2 to TRBJ1-1; D not resolved. The ends were cut back, 3 bases at V and 1 base at J, with 12 bases in the middle. The germline CDR1 and CDR2 sequences are SNHLY and FYNNEI. CDR3 length equals 15 residues. CDR3 amino acids: CASSDSGLANTEAFF. In DNA form, the CDR3 reads TGTGCCAGCAGTGACTCGGGTCTGGCGAACACTGAAGCTTTCTTT.

The table lists this clone with a count of one. CDR3 residues: CASSYAGTGVFGYEQYF. The CDR3 coding sequence is TGTGCCAGCAGTTATGCCGGGACAGGGGTTTTCGGCTACGAGCAGTACTTC. The J gene is TRBJ2-7, the V gene TRBV5-6; 10 bases agree with TRBD1. Germline V gene lookup returns CDR1 SGHDT and CDR2 YYEEEE. The CDR3 is 17 residues long. The V segment lost 5 bases and the J segment 3 bases; nucleotides outside the gene matches: 14.

The chain carries TRBV11-1 and TRBJ2-1; 7 nucleotides align to TRBD2. CDR1 and CDR2 (germline): SGHAT, FQDESV (reference sequence). The CDR3 runs to 16 residues. Trimming at V came to 2 bases and at J to 3 bases, leaving 7 bases not matched to a gene. CDR3 sequence: CASSLRGDSLYNEQFF. The CDR3 region has the DNA TGTGCCAGCAGCTTACGGGGGGATTCGCTCTACAATGAGCAGTTCTTC. Variable domain in full (rest from reference TRBV11-1 and TRBJ2-1): EAEVAQSPRYKITEKSQAVAFWCDPISGHATLYWYRQILGQGPELLVQFQDESVVDDSQLPKDRFSAERLKGVDSTLKIQPAELGDSAMYLCASSLRGDSLYNEQFFGPGTRLTVL.

Note on this clone: A junction boundary mismatches the germline segment, possibly from a read error. In the same sample, other DNA sequences code for this CDR3. The chain has TRBV28 and TRBJ2-7, with TRBD2 matching over 7 bases. The CDR3 is made up of 14 amino acids. CDR1 is MDHEN, CDR2 SYDVKM, per germline. CDR3 nucleotides: TGTGCCAGCAGCCCTCCCGGGGGGTCCTACGAGCAGTACTTT. This translates into CASSPPGGSYEQYF.

This chain uses TRBV30 with TRBJ2-7, with 7 bases aligning to TRBD2. CDR1 is GTSNPN and CDR2 is SVGIG in the germline V gene (reference sequence). CDR3 length: 15 residues. V lost 3 bases and J lost 2; bases outside the gene matches: 10. The CDR3 sequence is CAWREGLAVTYEQYF. CDR3 in DNA: TGTGCCTGGAGAGAAGGCCTAGCGGTCACCTACGAGCAGTACTTC.

V and J are TRBV5-1 and TRBJ2-5; tentatively, D is TRBD1 (6 bases). V shed 5 bases and J shed 1 base, with 21 bases lying between them. The V gene's germline CDR1 is SGHRS and CDR2 YFSETQ. The CDR3 runs to 17 residues. The CDR3 spells CASSFRKTGFFQETQYF. CDR3 bases: TGCGCCAGCAGTTTCCGCAAGACAGGATTCTTCCAAGAGACCCAGTACTTC.

V is TRBV11-2 and J is TRBJ2-1; TRBD2 matches 7 bases. V dropped 5 bases and J dropped 5; count of bases not matched to a gene: 6. The CDR3 spans 14 residues. Germline V gene lookup returns CDR1 SGHAT and CDR2 FQNNGV. CDR3 loop: CASSPERGNNEQFF. The CDR3 coding sequence is TGTGCCAGCAGCCCTGAGCGGGGAAACAATGAGCAGTTCTTC. The full variable domain, with the rest looked up from reference TRBV11-2 and TRBJ2-1, is EAGVAQSPRYKIIEKRQSVAFWCNPISGHATLYWYQQILGQGPKLLIQFQNNGVVDDSQLPKDRFSAERLKGVDSTLKIQPAKLEDSAVYLCASSPERGNNEQFFGPGTRLTVL.

The J gene is TRBJ2-2, the V gene TRBV9, with D uncertain. This CDR3 comprises 17 residues. V was cut by 4 bases and J by 1 base, with 17 bases left in between. Germline CDR1 and CDR2: SGDLS and YYNGEE. CDR3 nucleotides: TGTGCCAGCAGCTACTCCCCTAGGCGTCTGAACACCGGGGAGCTGTTTTTT. This translates into CASSYSPRRLNTGELFF.